This TCR beta chain was captured by sequencing in a study of OX40 agonist ivuxolimab in advanced cancers. Study details: Age averaged around 59 years (range about 20 to 79), and roughly 80% were male. Three partial responders included one hepatocellular carcinoma patient and two cutaneous melanoma patients.

TCRdb's table, derived via immunoSEQ multiplex PCR, lists solely in-frame clones and lacks some. The table has 57,000 or so clones, roughly 84% seen once. V lost 5 bases to trimming and J lost 7 bases, with 20 bases between them. CDR1 is ENHRY, CDR2 SYGVKD, per germline. The length of the CDR3 is 15 residues. Collection of blood occurred at baseline, at cycle 4 day 1, and at cycle 7 day 1. As for this clone: The antigen is unknown.

Overall study results and limits: Among the lowest peripheral clonal expansion occurred in 0.1-3.0 mg/kg partial responders.

This chain links TRBV10-3 with TRBJ1-2, with D perhaps TRBD1 (6 bases). Sequencing was performed on CD4+ or CD8+ T cells sorted from blood, taken in a trial of the OX40 agonist ivuxolimab. This sequence originates from an adult with an advanced solid tumor such as melanoma, head and neck, liver or kidney cancer. In nucleotides, the CDR3 is TGTGCCATCAGTCCCAGGGGAGATCTGGGGGGTGGCTACACCTTC. Translating gives CAISPRGDLGGGYTF.